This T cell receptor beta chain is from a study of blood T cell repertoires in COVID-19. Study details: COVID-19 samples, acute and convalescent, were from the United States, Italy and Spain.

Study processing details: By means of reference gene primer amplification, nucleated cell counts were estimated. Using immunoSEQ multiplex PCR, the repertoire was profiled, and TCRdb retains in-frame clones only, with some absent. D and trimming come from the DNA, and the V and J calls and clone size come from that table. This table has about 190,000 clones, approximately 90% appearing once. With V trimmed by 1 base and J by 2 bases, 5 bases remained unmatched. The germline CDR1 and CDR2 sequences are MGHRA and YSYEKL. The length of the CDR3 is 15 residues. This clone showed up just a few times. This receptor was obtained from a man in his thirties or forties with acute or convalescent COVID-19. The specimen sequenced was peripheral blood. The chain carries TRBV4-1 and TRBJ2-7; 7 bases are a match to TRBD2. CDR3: CASSQGLAVPYEQYF. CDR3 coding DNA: TGCGCCAGCAGCCAAGGGCTAGCGGTTCCCTACGAGCAGTACTTC.